This T cell receptor (beta chain) was observed in a study of T cell responses to AZD1222 COVID-19 vaccine. Profiled with immunoSEQ multiplex PCR; TCRdb holds only in-frame clones, not every one. The sample holds 120,000 to 150,000 clones, roughly nine tenths seen once. The germline V gene has CDR1 ENHRY and CDR2 SYGVKD. V was pared by 5 bases and J by 0 bases, with 9 bases between. The CDR3 sequence is 14 residues long. The sample was peripheral blood, taken on day 0 of AZD1222 vaccination. The chain links TRBV10-3 to TRBJ2-3; possibly TRBD2 for D (5 bases). The TCR sequence derives from an adult in good health. This chain's CDR3 is CAISRLSSTDTQYF. CDR3 coding DNA: TGTGCCATCAGTAGACTATCTAGCACAGATACGCAGTATTTT.